This T cell receptor beta chain appears in the sequencing data of a study of cytomegalovirus exposure and HLA in healthy donors (dated by TCRdb to the late 2010s). At the level of the whole study: An earlier analysis of approximately 590 of the donors reported 250 to 300 Gb of sequence data and around 120 million unique TCR beta sequences from about 200 million T cells. A later genetic analysis used genome-wide SNP genotypes for about 55% of the 666 donors, treating that subset as a discovery cohort. Of the 350 to 450 genotyped donors, approximately 83% fell in the genetic ancestry cluster associated with self-reported Caucasian donors. Class I and class II HLA loci were covered by the typing at four-digit resolution. Alongside the repertoire data, information on donor age, sex, ethnicity and CMV serostatus was compiled. Along with the approximately 600-subject first cohort, a separate validation cohort of over 90 different subjects was used. The later analysis used no new phenotypic data to find candidate immune exposures, relying instead on TCR beta sequences and their occurrence across donors. The study used immunosequencing to profile the T cell repertoires of 670 or so subjects and linked those repertoires to cytomegalovirus serostatus. The study combined high-throughput TCR immunosequencing, statistical association of individual TCRs with disease status, and machine learning to predict cytomegalovirus infection status. Approximately 310 gigabases of sequencing data and around 85 million unique TCR sequences made up an early release that covered some 640 HLA-typed donors. Every repertoire in the discovery cohort had been generated on one and the same sequencing platform. The number of typed donors differed by locus: roughly 629-640 for A, B, C, DRB1 and DQB1; roughly 510 for DQA1; 606 for DPA1; and some 450 for DPB1. An earlier analysis of 587 of the donors applied high-throughput TCR beta sequencing to assess whether each TCR beta V gene segment acted as functional or pseudogenic. On average, roughly 240,000 unique TCR beta nucleotide sequences were sequenced per donor among about 400 genotyped donors of the cohort, with roughly 18% of those sequences being non-productive. Roughly five DR-DQ haplotypes were handled as single units for association and clustering because linkage in the cohort was strong. The study was designed to test whether signatures of past pathogen exposure could be identified by cataloging public T cell receptors. A later analysis re-examined previously published TCR beta repertoires from 600 to 700 donors and added high-resolution HLA genotyping to investigate patterns of TCR occurrence.

The investigation overall reported the following: According to a later genetic analysis, donors in an Asian-associated ancestry cluster had fewer N-insertions in productive TCRs than the approximately 710-donor mean. According to the authors, the approach could potentially be generalized to other disease states and immunological phenotypes. Because some donors lacked HLA typing at each locus, the association tests relied only on the typed subset. A further reported finding was that TCR beta sequences accurately predicted the HLA-A and HLA-B alleles for most subjects in the first cohort. According to a later analysis, most CMV-associated TCR beta chains appeared to be HLA-restricted, and the HLA associations seemed to be driven largely by CMV exposure. Across donors, most TCR sequences were observed very rarely, whereas some public TCRs were present in many individuals. The study gave a list of under 200 TCR beta chains associated with cytomegalovirus. Some 16 rarely observed V segments, including chromosome 9 orphons, were excluded from the earlier analysis of about 600 of the donors because counts were too low. A later genetic analysis associated a missense DCLRE1C variant with V-gene and J-gene trimming of TCR beta chains, and an independent cohort replicated the association. Some IMGT-functional V segments, including TRBV6-2 and TRBV6-3, could not be told apart with the 87-base-pair reads, so those segments were excluded. Assigning TCR associations to individual alleles was difficult when HLA alleles, especially DR and DQ, strongly co-occurred. Broadly in line with IMGT annotations, most TCR beta V segments showed up in productive rearrangements about 90% or about 30% of the time in an earlier analysis of several hundred of the donors. According to a later analysis, TCR association rates differed among HLA loci, with DRB1 alleles showing the most associated TCRs and HLA-C alleles showing the fewest. A cluster of highly shared sequence variants was judged likely to be a technical artifact of the sequencing pipeline. Presence/absence analyses assumed roughly uniform sequencing depth across donors, an assumption that may not hold. In a later analysis, several top co-occurrence clusters were reported to appear linked to parvovirus B19, influenza, CMV and Epstein-Barr virus. For the cohort, immune exposure information was limited to CMV serostatus. In a later analysis, 16,951 TCR beta sequences were associated with specific HLA alleles at a false discovery rate of 0.05. In both the original and validation cohorts, the classifier was reported to diagnose cytomegalovirus status with high specificity and sensitivity. Three of the identified cytomegalovirus-associated TCR beta chains were confirmed in vitro to be specific for cytomegalovirus antigens. Compared with equally common non-associated chains, HLA-associated TCR beta chains in a later analysis were more clonally expanded and had lower generation probabilities. The cohort was sequenced for TCR beta chains only, and without alpha or paired-chain data the features that could be detected were limited. Correlated functional status among segregating V segments might reflect linkage disequilibrium, but an unknown experimental factor could not be ruled out.

Receptor amplification or capture employed the immunoSEQ multiplex PCR assay. The multiplex PCR relied on a mix of 60 forward primers for TCR Vbeta segments and 13 reverse primers for TCR Jbeta segments. Amplification of the CDR3 region of rearranged TCR beta genes was performed with a multiplex PCR assay on genomic DNA. On the Illumina HiSeq System, the amplified TCR beta libraries were sequenced as 87-base-pair reads. The published analysis was carried out like this. Across the roughly 600 repertoires, a later analysis counted roughly 77 million unique TCR beta chains, 9.5 million to 13 million of which were shared by at least two donors. A nearest-neighbor algorithm error-corrected the raw reads and collapsed the reads into unique sequences, merging closely related sequences to remove PCR and sequencing errors. Alignment of CDR3 sequences to IMGT reference sequences was used to assign V, D and J gene segments. For a sequence to be retained, at least a six-nucleotide match to both a V gene segment and a J gene segment was required. A rearrangement counted as productive if the CDR3 had no stop codons and remained in frame with V and J, and every other rearrangement counted as non-productive. Following IMGT convention, CDR3 was defined as the stretch from the second conserved V-encoded cysteine to the conserved J-encoded phenylalanine. The earlier analysis of 587 of the donors excluded any sequence lacking an unambiguous match to a single V gene segment. In an earlier analysis of some 590 of the donors, a V segment was called functional when productive rearrangements were above 56.7%, and segregating when the standard deviation between donors exceeded 5%. A statistical classification framework was built to diagnose cytomegalovirus status from the catalog of TCR beta chain sequences. A later analysis assigned V and J genes by comparing TCR nucleotide sequences with IMGT/GENE-DB human TR gene sequences. In a later analysis, CDR3 sequences and most-parsimonious VDJ recombination scenarios were assigned using the TCRdist pipeline. In a later analysis, each TCR beta chain was defined by its CDR3 amino acid sequence together with its V-gene family, and reads lacking a unique V-gene family were excluded. To address suspected cross-contamination and a sequencing artifact, a later analysis removed some 620 highly shared, low-generation-probability nucleotide sequences. In a later analysis, a clonal expansion index was calculated for each public chain from normalized within-repertoire ranks of inferred template counts. In a later analysis, generation probabilities were computed using a VDJ recombination model fitted to out-of-frame rearrangements, and the results were checked against IGoR. A later analysis scored TCR-TCR, TCR-HLA and TCR-CMV co-occurrence with hypergeometric tests, applying a repertoire-size bias correction to TCR pairs. In a later analysis, false discovery rates were estimated by permuting HLA or CMV assignments 20 times. In a later analysis, co-occurring TCRs were grouped using DBSCAN, and TCRdist sequence similarity was added for clustering within HLA-allele-positive subsets. Repertoires with fewer than 30,000 or more than 120,000 public chains were left out of co-occurrence clustering, as were five repertoires with anomalous nucleotide sharing. Imported from immuneACCESS, the table was reduced by TCRdb to in-frame sequences with V and J called. These copies leave out some clones; in studies compared against another copy, an unresolved V gene accounts for under half, and the cause of the remainder is not known. V, J and clone size reflect that table, while D and trimming were determined from the DNA. The sample table holds about 130,000 clones, of which 77% were seen once. 10% to 15% of the sample is taken by the ten largest.

The cohort was made up of 500 to 800 healthy bone marrow donors. All cohort members were sampled while nominally healthy, although unrecorded immune exposures were likely present. The donor was CMV seropositive and belonged to the group of around 300 seropositive cohort members. Each donor provided a peripheral blood sample, and peripheral blood mononuclear cells were used for TCR beta sequencing. Genomic DNA was extracted from the blood cell samples with the Qiagen DNeasy Blood Extraction Kit. CDR1 and CDR2 were assigned from the germline V gene (reference sequence) as GTSNPN and SVGIG. The CDR3 sequence holds 13 residues, the cysteine and phenylalanine included. Of all the DNA, just the CDR3 is kept, 39 bases in frame from base 1. V drops 5 bases and J drops 6 bases, leaving 15 bases in between. Comment on this clone: Its cognate antigen has yet to be identified. No base quality information exists; no much larger clone differs at one position.

Sequences were obtained from PBMCs. The V and J segments used are TRBV30 and TRBJ2-3, with TRBD2 perhaps the D gene, on 5 matching bases. This clonotype was obtained from a woman aged 40 to 50 in good health and CMV-seropositive. For the CDR3, the sequence is CAWWRGLGDTQYF. At the DNA level, the sequence is TGTGCCTGGTGGCGAGGGTTAGGGGATACGCAGTATTTT. The CDR3, completed at both ends by the reference TRBV30 and TRBJ2-3 genes, gives the full variable domain SQTIHQWPATLVQPVGSPLSLECTVEGTSNPNLYWYRQAAGRGLQLLFYSVGIGQISSEVPQNLSASRPQDRQFILSSKKLLLSDSGFYLCAWWRGLGDTQYFGPGTRLTVL.